This TCR beta chain was sequenced for a study of a mutant IDH1 vaccine in newly diagnosed glioma (dated by TCRdb to about 2021). With regard to the full study: Vaccination was initiated 4-6 weeks after radiotherapy alone, or concurrently with temozolomide cycles in the chemotherapy-containing groups. For exploratory analyses, longitudinal TCRB deep sequencing was carried out in roughly 23 treated patients wherever samples were available. Prior to enrollment, standard therapy consisting of radiotherapy alone, temozolomide alone, or radiochemotherapy with temozolomide had been administered to patients, with the combination being received by most patients. Six visits were used for peripheral blood collection: V03 (baseline), V05, V07, V10, V12 and V13. Visit V12 was the week-35 safety follow-up and visit V13 was the week-47 end of study. Of the 30 or so patients who were treated, about 62% were male and around 38% were female, and the mean age was approximately 40 years. The paper as a whole reports these results and caveats: PBMC samples for TCRB deep sequencing were selected based on availability. Immune responses induced by the vaccine were seen in roughly 95% of patients across multiple MHC alleles. The authors noted that analyses of patient blood samples could not be reproduced because of sample limitations. Pseudoprogression seemed to be unrelated to changes in the top peripheral T cell clonotypes found by TCRB sequencing.

The CDR3 starts with the cysteine, ends with the phenylalanine, and has 12 residues. CDR3 DNA only is kept here, 36 bases in frame from base 1. CDR1 SGHTA and CDR2 FQGNSA were looked up in the germline V gene. The label giving this sample's time point can be read as: week 35, safety follow-up. Each vaccine dose, consisting of 300 ug of a 20-mer mutant IDH1 peptide in Montanide, was administered subcutaneously with topical imiquimod. Patients received eight vaccinations in weeks 1, 3, 5, 7, 11, 15, 19 and 23, corresponding to visits V03 through V10. Donors had newly diagnosed WHO grade 3 or 4 IDH1-mutant astrocytomas with loss of nuclear ATRX. The samples were drawn from NOA16, a multicentre, single-arm, open-label phase I trial in Germany that tested a mutant IDH1 peptide vaccine in humans for the first time. The DNeasy Blood and Tissue Kit was used to extract genomic DNA from EDTA blood for TCRB sequencing.

With regard to this clone: It has no known antigen specificity. Base qualities are not recorded, but no much larger clone differs from it by a single base.

The library was produced with the immunoSEQ multiplex PCR assay. The hsTCRB Kit was used according to the manufacturer's protocol to amplify rearranged TCR beta chain sequences. Sequencing of TCRB libraries was carried out on an Illumina MiSeq. The paper's processing steps were these. Demultiplexing, trimming and gene mapping were performed with the kit vendor's proprietary platform. TCRdb carries this immuneACCESS record with in-frame sequences only. Its versions omit some clonotypes, under half of them owing to an unresolved V gene in the studies checked, with the rest unexplained. V, J and clone size reflect that table, while D and trimming were determined from the DNA. The sample yields about 60,000 clones; under 90% were counted once. Clones ranked in the top ten supply over 3.5% of the sample.

The sequence joins TRBV7-2 to TRBJ2-5, with 8 bases matching TRBD1. The J call is in doubt because the DNA end fits TRBJ2-7 better. The specimen comprised PBMCs, sampled from a glioma patient whose treatment included an IDH1 peptide vaccine. This TCR was recovered from a man younger than 45 with glioma. CDR3 protein: CASGQGTYEQYF. The bases read TGTGCCAGCGGACAGGGCACCTACGAGCAGTACTTC.